This T cell receptor (beta chain) was sequenced during a study of T cell responses to AZD1222 COVID-19 vaccine. Points from the study as a whole: Researchers took repertoire samples only after the peak T cell response had come. Following two doses of AZD1222, Spike-specific TCR breadth and depth rose.

CDR1 and CDR2 (germline): MDHEN, SYDVKM. Trimming left V 6 bases short and J 0 bases short, with 19 bases between. The CDR3 has 17 amino acids. Concerning this clone: Its antigen is undetermined.

The table came from immunoSEQ multiplex PCR; TCRdb's copy has only in-frame clones and leaves some out. This sample carries fewer than 150,000 clones, approximately 93% of them seen once, and the ten largest clones take roughly 0.91%. This clonotype was obtained from an adult in good health. This material consisted of peripheral blood, taken on day 0 of AZD1222 vaccination. The J gene is TRBJ2-3, the V gene TRBV28, with D uncertain. This CDR3 reads CASSLRSPYTSTDTQYF. DNA for the CDR3: TGTGCCAGCAGCCTGCGGAGCCCCTATACTAGCACAGATACGCAGTATTTT.